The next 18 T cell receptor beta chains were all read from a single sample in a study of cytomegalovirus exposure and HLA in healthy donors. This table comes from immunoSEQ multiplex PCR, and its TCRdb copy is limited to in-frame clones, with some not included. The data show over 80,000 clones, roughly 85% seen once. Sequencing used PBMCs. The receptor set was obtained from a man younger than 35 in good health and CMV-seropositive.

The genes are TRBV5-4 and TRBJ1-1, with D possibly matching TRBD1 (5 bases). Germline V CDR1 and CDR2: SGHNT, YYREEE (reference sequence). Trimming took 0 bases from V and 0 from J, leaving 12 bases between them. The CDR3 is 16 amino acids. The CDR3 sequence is CASSLDQGFMNTEAFF. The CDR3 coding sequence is TGTGCCAGCAGCTTGGATCAGGGTTTTATGAACACTGAAGCTTTCTTT.

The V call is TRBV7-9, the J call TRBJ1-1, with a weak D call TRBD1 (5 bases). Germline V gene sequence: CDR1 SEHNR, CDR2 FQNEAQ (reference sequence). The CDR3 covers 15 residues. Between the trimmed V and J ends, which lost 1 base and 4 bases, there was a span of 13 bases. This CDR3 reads CASSLDRTTSTEAFF. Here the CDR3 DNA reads TGTGCCAGCAGCTTAGATCGGACAACCTCCACTGAAGCTTTCTTT.

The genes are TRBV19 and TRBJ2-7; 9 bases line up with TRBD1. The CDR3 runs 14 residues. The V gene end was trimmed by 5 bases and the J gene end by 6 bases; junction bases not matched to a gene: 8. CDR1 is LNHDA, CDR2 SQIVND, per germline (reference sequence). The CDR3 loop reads CASSAGQGPAEQYF. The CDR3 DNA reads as TGTGCCAGTAGTGCGGGACAGGGTCCGGCCGAGCAGTACTTC.

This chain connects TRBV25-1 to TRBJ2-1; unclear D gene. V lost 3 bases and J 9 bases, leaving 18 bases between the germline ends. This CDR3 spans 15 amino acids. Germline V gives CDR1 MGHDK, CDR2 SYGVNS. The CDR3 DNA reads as TGTGCCAGCAGTGACCCGAACGGTAACCCAGGTGAGCAGTTCTTC. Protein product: CASSDPNGNPGEQFF.

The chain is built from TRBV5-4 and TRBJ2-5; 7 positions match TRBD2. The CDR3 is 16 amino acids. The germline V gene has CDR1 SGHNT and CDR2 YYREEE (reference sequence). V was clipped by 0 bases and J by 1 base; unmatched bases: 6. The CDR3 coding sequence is TGTGCCAGCAGCTTGGGTACTAGCGCTTCCCAAGAGACCCAGTACTTC. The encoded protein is CASSLGTSASQETQYF.

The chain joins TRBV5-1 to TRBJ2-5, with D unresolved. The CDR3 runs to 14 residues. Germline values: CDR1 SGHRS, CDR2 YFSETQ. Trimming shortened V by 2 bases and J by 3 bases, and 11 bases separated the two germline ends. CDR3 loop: CASSFTVPKETQYF. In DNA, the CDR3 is TGCGCCAGCAGCTTTACAGTCCCGAAAGAGACCCAGTACTTC.

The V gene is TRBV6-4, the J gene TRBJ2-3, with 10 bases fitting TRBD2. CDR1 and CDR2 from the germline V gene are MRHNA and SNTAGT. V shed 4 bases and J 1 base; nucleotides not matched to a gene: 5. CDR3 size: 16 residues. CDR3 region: CASSAGTSDGTDTQYF. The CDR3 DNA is TGTGCCAGCAGTGCCGGGACTAGCGATGGCACAGATACGCAGTATTTT.

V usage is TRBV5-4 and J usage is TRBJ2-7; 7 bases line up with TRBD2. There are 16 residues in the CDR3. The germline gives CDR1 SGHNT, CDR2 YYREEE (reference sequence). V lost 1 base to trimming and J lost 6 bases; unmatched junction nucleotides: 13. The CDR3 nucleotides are TGTGCCAGCAGCTTGATTAGGCCTAGCGGAGCGATCGAGCAGTACGTC. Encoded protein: CASSLIRPSGAIEQYV.

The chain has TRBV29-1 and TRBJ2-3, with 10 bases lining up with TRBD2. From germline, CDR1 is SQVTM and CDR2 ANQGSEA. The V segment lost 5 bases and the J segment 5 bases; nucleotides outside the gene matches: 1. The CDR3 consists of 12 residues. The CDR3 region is CSVLAGGDTQYF. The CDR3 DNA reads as TGCAGCGTTTTAGCGGGAGGAGATACGCAGTATTTT.

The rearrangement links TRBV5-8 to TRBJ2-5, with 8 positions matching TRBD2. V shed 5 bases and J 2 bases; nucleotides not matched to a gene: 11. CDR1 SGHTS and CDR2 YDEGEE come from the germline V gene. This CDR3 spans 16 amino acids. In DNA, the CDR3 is TGTGCCAGCAGGCCCCTACTAGCGGTGATGCAAGAGACCCAGTACTTC. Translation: CASRPLLAVMQETQYF.

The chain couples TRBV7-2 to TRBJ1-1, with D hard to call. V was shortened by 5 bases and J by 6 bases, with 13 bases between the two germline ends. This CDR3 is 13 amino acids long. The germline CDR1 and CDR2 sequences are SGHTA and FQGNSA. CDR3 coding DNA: TGTGCCAGCAGCCTACTGCGAGCGTCTGAAGCTTTCTTT. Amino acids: CASSLLRASEAFF.

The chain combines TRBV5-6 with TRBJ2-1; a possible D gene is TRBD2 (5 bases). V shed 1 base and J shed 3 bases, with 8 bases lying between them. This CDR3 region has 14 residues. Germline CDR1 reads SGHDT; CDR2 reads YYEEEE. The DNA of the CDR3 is TGTGCCAGCAGCTTGTCGGGGAACTACAATGAGCAGTTCTTC. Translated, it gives CASSLSGNYNEQFF.

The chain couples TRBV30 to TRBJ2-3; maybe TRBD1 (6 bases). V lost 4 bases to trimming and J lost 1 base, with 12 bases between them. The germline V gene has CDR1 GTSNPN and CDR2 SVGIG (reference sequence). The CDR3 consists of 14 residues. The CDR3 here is CAWMQGLGTDTQYF. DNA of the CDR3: TGTGCCTGGATGCAGGGGTTGGGCACAGATACGCAGTATTTT.

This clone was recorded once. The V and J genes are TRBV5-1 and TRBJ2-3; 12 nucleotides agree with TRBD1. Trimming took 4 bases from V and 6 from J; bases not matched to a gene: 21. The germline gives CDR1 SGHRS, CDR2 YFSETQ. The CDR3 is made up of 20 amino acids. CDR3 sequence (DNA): TGCGCCAGCAGCACCCCGGGACAGGGGGCCAAGACTTCCGAGCTGGATACGCAGTATTTT. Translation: CASSTPGQGAKTSELDTQYF.

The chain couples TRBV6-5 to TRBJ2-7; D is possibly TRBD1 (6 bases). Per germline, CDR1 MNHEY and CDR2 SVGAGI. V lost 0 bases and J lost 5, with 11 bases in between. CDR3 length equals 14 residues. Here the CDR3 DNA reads TGTGCCAGCAGTTACTCGAGTGCAGGGGACGAGCAGTACGTC. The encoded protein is CASSYSSAGDEQYV.

Written as DNA, the CDR3 is TGCAGCGTCACTCGAGGGACTAGCGGGGACAATGAGCAGTTCTTC. This encodes CSVTRGTSGDNEQFF. The chain carries TRBV29-1 and TRBJ2-1, with TRBD2 matching over 13 bases. The V gene end was trimmed by 6 bases and the J gene end by 5 bases; junction bases not matched to a gene: 7. The CDR3 consists of 15 residues. Germline loops: CDR1 SQVTM, CDR2 ANQGSEA.

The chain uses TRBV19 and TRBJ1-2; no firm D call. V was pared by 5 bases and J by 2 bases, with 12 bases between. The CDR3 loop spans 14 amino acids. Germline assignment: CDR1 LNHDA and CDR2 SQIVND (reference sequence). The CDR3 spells CASSGPGRNYGYTF. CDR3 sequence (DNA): TGTGCCAGTAGTGGACCCGGGAGAAACTATGGCTACACCTTC.

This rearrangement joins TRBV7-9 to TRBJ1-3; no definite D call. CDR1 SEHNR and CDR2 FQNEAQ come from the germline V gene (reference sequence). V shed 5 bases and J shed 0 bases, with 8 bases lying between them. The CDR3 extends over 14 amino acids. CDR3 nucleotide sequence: TGTGCCAGCAGCATTGGGAGCTCTGGAAACACCATATATTTT. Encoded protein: CASSIGSSGNTIYF. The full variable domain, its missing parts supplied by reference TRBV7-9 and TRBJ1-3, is DTGVSQNPRHKITKRGQNVTFRCDPISEHNRLYWYRQTLGQGPEFLTYFQNEAQLEKSRLLSDRFSAERPKGSFSTLEIQRTEQGDSAMYLCASSIGSSGNTIYFGEGSWLTVV.